The clone carrying this T cell receptor (beta chain) was seen once. As handled by the study authors: Estimates of nucleated cell counts were drawn from the amplification of reference gene primers. Sequencing used immunoSEQ multiplex PCR; TCRdb keeps in-frame clones, though not all of them. V and J calls and clone size follow that table, whereas D and trimming were derived from the DNA. In the table there are about 160,000 clones, approximately 85% of which are singletons. This sample was included in a study of blood T cell repertoires in COVID-19. As for the study in general: Whether acute or convalescent, the COVID-19 samples came from the United States, Italy and Spain. PBMCs, B-cell-depleted T cells, or T cells were the source of the cDNA or gDNA that made up the material.

Looked up from germline, CDR1 is DFQATT and CDR2 is SNEGSKA (reference sequence). V lost 8 bases, J lost 6 bases, and 9 bases lay in between. This CDR3 comprises 10 residues. What was sequenced was peripheral blood. The J gene is TRBJ2-3, the V gene TRBV20-1, with a weak D call TRBD2 (5 bases). The receptor's source is an older woman with COVID-19, enrolled during active disease. The CDR3 region is CSPVADTQYF. For the CDR3, the DNA is TGCAGTCCCGTAGCGGATACGCAGTATTTT.